The 5 T cell receptor beta chains below were found in one sample sequenced in a study of molecular identifiers for immune sequencing clone quantification (dated by TCRdb to 2017 to 2018). The library came from PCR. Sequencer: NextSeq 500. TCRdb redid the processing of the public reads, applying fastp at Q25 and MiXCR, and retained in-frame beta chains. Identical CDR3 protein sequences are pooled into one entry, listed with their most common genes and DNA. The sample table contains 100,000 or so distinct CDR3 sequences; only one count was recorded for 36% of them. Of the sample, around 4.2% falls within the top ten clones. Sequenced: naive CD8+ T cells from blood, with Jurkat cell RNA spiked in. The cell subset or site label here, explained by the study, means: FACS-sorted CD8+CD4-CCR7+CD45RA+ naive T cells. The receptors here all came from a human donor in good health. Some libraries in this study had Jurkat cell RNA spiked in.

The CDR3 here is CASRSQGASNQPQHF. The CDR3 DNA is TGTGCCAGCAGGTCACAGGGGGCAAGCAATCAGCCCCAGCATTTT. The chain combines TRBV27 with TRBJ1-5; 9 positions agree with TRBD1. Germline V lookup: CDR1 MNHEY, CDR2 SMNVEV (reference sequence). The CDR3 has 15 amino acids. V lost 6 bases and J lost 1; bases outside the gene matches: 4.

This clonotype was seen repeatedly, ten times or more. The chain is built from TRBV4-3 and TRBJ2-5; tentatively, D is TRBD2 (5 bases). Trimming took off 1 base at V and 2 bases at J, with 17 bases between the two ends. Germline V gives CDR1 LGHNA, CDR2 YSLEER. The CDR3 spans 17 residues. The CDR3 reads CASSQAPAGMVQETQYF. CDR3 coding DNA: TGCGCCAGCAGCCAAGCCCCAGCCGGGATGGTACAAGAGACCCAGTACTTC.

This clonotype showed up just a few times. The V gene is TRBV4-3, the J gene TRBJ2-7; 8 bases line up with TRBD2. The CDR3 is 13 residues long. After removal of 3 bases from V and 4 bases from J, the junction contained 2 bases not matched to a gene. Per the germline V gene, CDR1 is LGHNA and CDR2 is YSLEER. The CDR3 reads CASSQGGGYEQYF. CDR3 nucleotide sequence: TGCGCCAGCAGCCAGGGCGGGGGGTACGAGCAGTACTTC.

The CDR3 here is CASSPPRRGGSPLHF. The CDR3 DNA is TGTGCCAGCAGCCCCCCGCGGAGGGGCGGTTCACCCCTCCACTTT. The genes are TRBV13 and TRBJ1-6, with D possibly being TRBD1 (5 bases). Deletions cut 5 bases from V and 9 bases from J, with 17 bases between. The CDR3 runs 15 residues. The V gene's germline CDR1 is PRHDT and CDR2 FYEKMQ (reference sequence).

Turning to this clonotype: Since the CDR3 does not end with the conserved phenylalanine or tryptophan, this likely comes from a read error. The CDR3 bases are TGTGCCAGCAGCCATTTGGGGGACAGGGGATTCTATGGCTACACCATC. Translating it yields CASSHLGDRGFYGYTI. The chain has TRBV4-2 and TRBJ1-2; 10 nucleotides line up with TRBD1. Looked up from germline, CDR1 is LGHNA and CDR2 is YNFKEQ. The CDR3 runs 16 residues. V lost 3 bases, J lost 4 bases, and 8 bases stayed unmatched.